Listed below are T cell receptor beta chains from one sample, sequenced in a study of shared clonotypes between healthy human individuals. TCRdb's table, derived via immunoSEQ multiplex PCR, lists solely in-frame clones and lacks some. The repertoire holds about half a million clones, around three quarters seen once, with approximately 12% in the top ten. Sequencing input: PBMCs. All receptors come from a woman aged 40-49 years in good health. Some clones in this sample may be carry-over from other donors' samples. The CDR3 runs from the conserved cysteine through the conserved F or W. Each record gives: V gene, D gene, J gene, clone size, CDR3 protein, CDR3 DNA. The D gene is left open where the match is weak. A clone size is listed for some rows: how often the clone was seen (once, few, many), or a class if it is expanded.

v_call: TRBV2
d_call: TRBD2
j_call: TRBJ2-7
clone_size: NA
cdr3_aa: CASSEEAGGLEQYF
cdr3_nt: TGTGCCAGCAGTGAAGAAGCGGGAGGGCTCGAGCAGTACTTC

v_call: TRBV12-5
d_call: TRBD1
j_call: TRBJ1-4
clone_size: NA
cdr3_aa: CASEKDRLKLFF
cdr3_nt: TGTGCTAGTGAAAAGGACAGGCTGAAACTGTTTTTT

v_call: TRBV27
d_call: NA
j_call: TRBJ2-7
clone_size: NA
cdr3_aa: CASSLRLPYEQYF
cdr3_nt: TGTGCCAGCAGTTTAAGACTACCCTACGAGCAGTACTTC

v_call: TRBV5-6
d_call: TRBD1
j_call: TRBJ2-2
clone_size: NA
cdr3_aa: CASSLTGQYYNTGELFF
cdr3_nt: TGTGCCAGCAGCTTAACGGGACAGTATTATAACACCGGGGAGCTGTTTTTT

v_call: TRBV15
d_call: NA
j_call: TRBJ2-7
clone_size: NA
cdr3_aa: CATSREWGLGIYEQYF
cdr3_nt: TGTGCCACCAGCAGAGAATGGGGCCTTGGGATTTACGAGCAGTACTTC

v_call: TRBV13
d_call: NA
j_call: TRBJ2-5
clone_size: NA
cdr3_aa: CASSLSGEETQYF
cdr3_nt: TGTGCCAGCAGCTTATCAGGGGAAGAGACCCAGTACTTC

v_call: TRBV20-1
d_call: TRBD2
j_call: TRBJ2-1
clone_size: many
cdr3_aa: CSARVGGRQFF
cdr3_nt: TGCAGTGCTAGAGTGGGCGGGAGGCAGTTCTTC

v_call: TRBV7-2
d_call: TRBD1
j_call: TRBJ1-2
clone_size: NA
cdr3_aa: CASSQLQGAHNYGYTF
cdr3_nt: TGTGCCAGCAGCCAACTACAGGGGGCTCACAACTATGGCTACACCTTC

v_call: TRBV27
d_call: TRBD2
j_call: TRBJ2-7
clone_size: NA
cdr3_aa: CASSPRLAGEVEQYF
cdr3_nt: TGTGCCAGCAGTCCCAGACTAGCGGGAGAGGTAGAGCAGTACTTC

v_call: TRBV7-2
d_call: TRBD2
j_call: TRBJ2-5
clone_size: few
cdr3_aa: CASSRTSRETQYF
cdr3_nt: TGTGCCAGCAGCCGGACTAGCCGGGAGACCCAGTACTTC

v_call: TRBV19
d_call: TRBD2
j_call: TRBJ2-5
clone_size: NA
cdr3_aa: CASSIGTSGSETQYF
cdr3_nt: TGTGCCAGTAGTATCGGGACTAGCGGGAGTGAGACCCAGTACTTC

v_call: TRBV7-6
d_call: TRBD2
j_call: TRBJ2-7
clone_size: NA
cdr3_aa: CASSFSSGSGYEQYF
cdr3_nt: TGTGCCAGCAGCTTCTCTAGCGGGAGCGGATACGAGCAGTACTTC

v_call: TRBV14
d_call: NA
j_call: TRBJ1-4
clone_size: NA
cdr3_aa: CASSQLYDGVGENEKLFF
cdr3_nt: TGTGCCAGCAGCCAGCTCTACGACGGTGTGGGGGAGAATGAAAAACTGTTTTTT

v_call: TRBV7-8
d_call: NA
j_call: TRBJ2-1
clone_size: NA
cdr3_aa: CASSSDSYNEQFF
cdr3_nt: TGTGCCAGCAGCTCCGACTCCTACAATGAGCAGTTCTTC

v_call: TRBV27
d_call: NA
j_call: TRBJ2-1
clone_size: NA
cdr3_aa: CASSTTPSMVHEQFF
cdr3_nt: TGTGCCAGCAGTACGACCCCTTCTATGGTCCATGAGCAGTTCTTC

v_call: TRBV27
d_call: NA
j_call: TRBJ2-1
clone_size: NA
cdr3_aa: CASKERAGRSYNEQFF
cdr3_nt: TGTGCCAGCAAAGAGAGGGCGGGTCGCTCCTACAATGAGCAGTTCTTC

v_call: TRBV5-4
d_call: TRBD1
j_call: TRBJ2-5
clone_size: NA
cdr3_aa: CASSLGTGSQETQYF
cdr3_nt: TGTGCCAGCAGCTTGGGGACAGGGTCTCAAGAGACCCAGTACTTC

v_call: TRBV5-5
d_call: TRBD2
j_call: TRBJ2-3
clone_size: NA
cdr3_aa: CASRTSGGPTDTQYF
cdr3_nt: TGTGCCAGCAGGACTAGCGGGGGGCCCACAGATACGCAGTATTTT

v_call: TRBV28
d_call: TRBD1
j_call: TRBJ1-3
clone_size: NA
cdr3_aa: CASRPGGQGLSSGNTIYF
cdr3_nt: TGTGCCAGCAGGCCTGGAGGACAGGGGCTATCCTCTGGAAACACCATATATTTT

v_call: TRBV5-4
d_call: TRBD2
j_call: TRBJ2-3
clone_size: NA
cdr3_aa: CASSLTGGRTDTQYF
cdr3_nt: TGTGCCAGCAGCTTGACGGGAGGACGGACAGATACGCAGTATTTT

v_call: TRBV10-3
d_call: NA
j_call: TRBJ1-5
clone_size: NA
cdr3_aa: CAISESVWESTQHF
cdr3_nt: TGTGCCATCAGTGAGTCAGTCTGGGAGTCGACCCAGCATTTT

v_call: TRBV30
d_call: NA
j_call: TRBJ2-2
clone_size: NA
cdr3_aa: CAWSVLVGTGELFF
cdr3_nt: TGTGCCTGGAGTGTACTGGTAGGAACCGGGGAGCTGTTTTTT

v_call: TRBV27
d_call: TRBD2
j_call: TRBJ2-5
clone_size: NA
cdr3_aa: CASRTSGRPHQETQYF
cdr3_nt: TGTGCCAGCCGGACTAGCGGGAGGCCTCACCAAGAGACCCAGTACTTC

v_call: TRBV30
d_call: TRBD1
j_call: TRBJ1-2
clone_size: NA
cdr3_aa: CAWRPRGPGQGSSGYTF
cdr3_nt: TGTGCCTGGAGGCCGCGAGGGCCGGGACAGGGATCGAGTGGCTACACCTTC

v_call: TRBV30
d_call: TRBD2
j_call: TRBJ2-5
clone_size: once
cdr3_aa: CAWRPPGREGTQYF
cdr3_nt: TGTGCCTGGAGGCCCCCGGGCAGGGAGGGGACCCAGTACTTC

v_call: TRBV28
d_call: NA
j_call: TRBJ1-5
clone_size: NA
cdr3_aa: CASSLGVSRNSNQPQHF
cdr3_nt: TGTGCCAGCAGTTTGGGTGTCAGCAGGAATAGCAATCAGCCCCAGCATTTT

v_call: TRBV19
d_call: NA
j_call: TRBJ2-3
clone_size: few
cdr3_aa: CASSLLSSTDTQYF
cdr3_nt: TGTGCCAGCTCCCTCTTGAGCAGCACAGATACGCAGTATTTT

v_call: TRBV10-2
d_call: NA
j_call: TRBJ2-5
clone_size: once
cdr3_aa: CASSPIGVGETQYF
cdr3_nt: TGCGCCAGCAGTCCGATTGGGGTTGGAGAGACCCAGTACTTC

v_call: TRBV7-9
d_call: NA
j_call: TRBJ2-3
clone_size: NA
cdr3_aa: CASSGRVRTDTQYF
cdr3_nt: TGTGCCAGCAGCGGCAGGGTTCGGACAGATACGCAGTATTTT

v_call: TRBV10-3
d_call: NA
j_call: TRBJ1-5
clone_size: NA
cdr3_aa: CAISVGGYQPQHF
cdr3_nt: TGTGCCATCAGTGTTGGTGGTTATCAGCCCCAGCATTTT

v_call: TRBV15
d_call: NA
j_call: TRBJ1-4
clone_size: NA
cdr3_aa: CATSRDVREKLFF
cdr3_nt: TGTGCCACCAGCAGAGATGTTCGTGAAAAACTGTTTTTT

v_call: TRBV14
d_call: NA
j_call: TRBJ1-5
clone_size: NA
cdr3_aa: CASSQEGKSNQPQHF
cdr3_nt: TGTGCCAGCAGCCAAGAAGGGAAGAGCAATCAGCCCCAGCATTTT

v_call: TRBV15
d_call: TRBD2
j_call: TRBJ2-5
clone_size: NA
cdr3_aa: CATSRSRGGETQYF
cdr3_nt: TGTGCCACCAGCAGATCCCGGGGAGGGGAGACCCAGTACTTC

v_call: TRBV11-2
d_call: TRBD2
j_call: TRBJ2-1
clone_size: once
cdr3_aa: CASSLDAGDLPLDEQFF
cdr3_nt: TGTGCCAGCAGCTTAGATGCGGGGGACCTCCCCTTGGATGAGCAGTTCTTC

v_call: TRBV7-2
d_call: NA
j_call: TRBJ1-4
clone_size: once
cdr3_aa: CASSLVSGSSEKLFF
cdr3_nt: TGTGCCAGCAGCTTAGTCTCGGGGTCCAGTGAAAAACTGTTTTTT

v_call: TRBV5-6
d_call: NA
j_call: TRBJ2-1
clone_size: NA
cdr3_aa: CASSLRLQTGYNEQFF
cdr3_nt: TGTGCCAGCAGCTTAAGGTTGCAGACCGGCTACAATGAGCAGTTCTTC

v_call: TRBV4-3
d_call: NA
j_call: TRBJ2-2
clone_size: once
cdr3_aa: CASSQEIGQNTGELFF
cdr3_nt: TGCGCCAGCAGCCAAGAGATCGGACAGAACACCGGGGAGCTGTTTTTT

v_call: TRBV6-4
d_call: NA
j_call: TRBJ2-1
clone_size: NA
cdr3_aa: CASSDDPTANEQFF
cdr3_nt: TGTGCCAGCAGCGACGACCCGACAGCAAATGAGCAGTTCTTC

v_call: TRBV6-5
d_call: NA
j_call: TRBJ2-7
clone_size: NA
cdr3_aa: CASSMGRVGEQYF
cdr3_nt: TGTGCCAGCAGTATGGGCAGGGTTGGAGAGCAGTACTTC

v_call: TRBV5-1
d_call: NA
j_call: TRBJ1-1
clone_size: NA
cdr3_aa: CASSSLGGKNTEAFF
cdr3_nt: TGCGCCAGCAGCTCCCTTGGGGGGAAGAACACTGAAGCTTTCTTT

v_call: TRBV27
d_call: TRBD2
j_call: TRBJ2-7
clone_size: NA
cdr3_aa: CASSLFGTSGSPYEQYF
cdr3_nt: TGTGCCAGCAGTTTATTTGGGACTAGCGGGAGTCCTTACGAGCAGTACTTC

v_call: TRBV7-2
d_call: TRBD1
j_call: TRBJ1-2
clone_size: NA
cdr3_aa: CASSSSGGTNYGYTF
cdr3_nt: TGTGCCAGCAGCTCATCAGGGGGGACTAACTATGGCTACACCTTC

v_call: TRBV29-1
d_call: NA
j_call: TRBJ2-7
clone_size: NA
cdr3_aa: CSVQAPSYEQYF
cdr3_nt: TGCAGCGTACAGGCTCCTTCCTACGAGCAGTACTTC

v_call: TRBV7-2
d_call: NA
j_call: TRBJ2-2
clone_size: NA
cdr3_aa: CASSPHGGGNTGELFF
cdr3_nt: TGTGCCAGCAGCCCGCATGGCGGAGGGAACACCGGGGAGCTGTTTTTT

v_call: TRBV14
d_call: NA
j_call: TRBJ2-1
clone_size: few
cdr3_aa: CASSQDLGNEQFF
cdr3_nt: TGTGCCAGCAGCCAAGATTTGGGGAATGAGCAGTTCTTC

v_call: TRBV11-2
d_call: NA
j_call: TRBJ1-1
clone_size: once
cdr3_aa: CASSLTFPRRMNTEAFF
cdr3_nt: TGTGCCAGCAGCTTAACCTTTCCACGGAGGATGAACACTGAAGCTTTCTTT

v_call: TRBV7-8
d_call: NA
j_call: TRBJ1-6
clone_size: NA
cdr3_aa: CASSLKILGAPLHF
cdr3_nt: TGTGCCAGCAGCTTAAAGATTTTGGGGGCACCCCTCCACTTT